This T cell receptor (beta chain) is drawn from a study of shared clonotypes between healthy human individuals. The CDR3 spans 12 residues. Germline V gene data show CDR1 as MNHEY and CDR2 as SMNVEV (reference sequence). Deletions cut 4 bases from V and 10 bases from J, with 11 bases between. Several immunoSEQ plates received, in even portions, the genomic DNA of each subset. Method: immunoSEQ multiplex PCR; TCRdb's copy keeps in-frame clones and lacks some. In the table there are about 610,000 clones, roughly 96% of which are singletons. Terminally differentiated effector memory CD45RA+ cells were excluded by CCR7 positive selection of CD45RO-negative cells.

The rearrangement joins TRBV27 to TRBJ2-1, with no clear D. The receptor was derived from a woman aged 25 to 45 in good health. Sequences were obtained from naive CD8+ T cells sorted from blood. CDR3 protein: CASSYLGYEQFF. The DNA for the CDR3 is TGTGCCAGCAGTTACCTCGGGTACGAGCAGTTCTTC.